The 17 T cell receptor beta chains listed next were all sequenced from one sample in a study of vaccination and CD4 T cells after COVID-19. Antigens for these TCRs are unknown. CD4+ T cells that had been cultured provided DNA sequenced with the Oncomine TCR Beta short-read assay. One entry per CDR3 protein, called by TCRdb with MiXCR from the PCR reads. Among around 13,000 distinct CDR3 sequences listed, about 30% were seen once. Treatment described: approximately nine-day PBMC culture with coronavirus spike peptide pools or control peptides (ViraFEST assay). The sample comprised CD4+ T cells from blood, cultured in vitro. The origin of the receptors is a human donor who had recovered from COVID-19.

The rearrangement joins TRBV1 to TRBJ2-3; the tabulated D call, TRBD1, remains unverified against the DNA. TRBV1 counts as a pseudogene. The CDR3 consists of 18 residues. The CDR3 loop is CTSSQDIPQGSGADTQYF. CDR3 DNA: TGCACCAGCAGCCAAGATATCCCCCAGGGGAGTGGAGCAGATACGCAGTATTTT.

This clonotype was seen more than once but under ten times. The DNA of the CDR3 is TGTGCCAGCAGCAGGGGACAGCTTAGCAATCAGCCCCAGCATTTT. This translates into CASSRGQLSNQPQHF. V usage is TRBV7-8 and J usage is TRBJ1-5, with 7 bases identical to TRBD1. This CDR3 contains 15 residues. V dropped 5 bases and J dropped 0; count of bases not matched to a gene: 4. Germline assignment: CDR1 SGHVS and CDR2 FQNEAQ. Full variable domain (outside the CDR3, taken from reference TRBV7-8 and TRBJ1-5): GAGVSQSPRYKVAKRGQDVALRCDPISGHVSLFWYQQALGQGPEFLTYFQNEAQLDKSGLPSDRFFAERPEGSVSTLKIQRTQQEDSAVYLCASSRGQLSNQPQHFGDGTRLSIL.

The chain carries TRBV20-1 and TRBJ2-1; D might be TRBD2 (7 bases). V lost 7 bases and J lost 6, with 16 bases in between. CDR1 and CDR2 from the germline V gene are DFQATT and SNEGSKA (reference sequence). CDR3 length equals 13 residues. CDR3 in DNA: TGCAGTGATGGGGGGCGGGAGTTCAATGAGCAGTTCTTC. This translates into CSDGGREFNEQFF.

This clonotype was observed a few times. V gene TRBV5-4 combines with J gene TRBJ2-3; D ambiguous. V was shortened by 4 bases and J by 3 bases, with 12 bases between the two germline ends. The CDR3 contains 14 residues. Germline-derived CDR1 and CDR2 are SGHNT and YYREEE (reference sequence). For the CDR3, the DNA is TGTGCCAGCAGCCGTTTTGATCCGACAGATACGCAGTATTTT. Protein product: CASSRFDPTDTQYF.

This clonotype has a handful of counts. This sequence joins TRBV24-1 and TRBJ1-1; 8 nucleotides agree with TRBD1. J lost 2 bases, V lost 7 bases, and 5 bases had no gene match. CDR1 is KGHDR, CDR2 SFDVKD, per germline. The CDR3 is 14 amino acids. The CDR3 DNA reads as TGTGCCACCAGCCAGGGGGCGCGAAACACTGAAGCTTTCTTT. The encoded protein is CATSQGARNTEAFF.

The J gene is TRBJ2-1, the V gene TRBV24-1; D is perhaps TRBD2 (6 bases). The V end was cut by 5 bases, the J end by 7 bases, with 17 bases between. In germline, CDR1 is KGHDR, CDR2 SFDVKD. CDR3 length equals 15 residues. The CDR3: CATSVTGIGGNEQFF. As DNA, the CDR3 is TGTGCCACCAGTGTTACCGGGATCGGGGGTAATGAGCAGTTCTTC.

The chain employs TRBV28 and TRBJ2-3, with 7 bases that match TRBD1. Trimming at V came to 5 bases and at J to 3 bases, leaving 8 bases not matched to a gene. There are 15 residues in the CDR3. Per the germline V gene, CDR1 is MDHEN and CDR2 is SYDVKM. The CDR3 DNA follows: TGTGCCAGCAGTGGGGGACAGCTAGGGACAGATACGCAGTATTTT. This encodes CASSGGQLGTDTQYF.

The chain recombines TRBV6-1 with TRBJ1-5; D is possibly TRBD1 (5 bases). Germline V gives CDR1 MNHNS, CDR2 SASEGT. With 3 bases removed from V and 0 bases from J, the gap between germline ends came to 12 bases. The CDR3 is 16 residues long. CDR3 in amino acids: CASSETARSSNQPQHF. CDR3 bases: TGTGCCAGCAGTGAGACAGCTCGTTCTAGCAATCAGCCCCAGCATTTT.

This clonotype turned up a few times. The V and J genes are TRBV7-8 and TRBJ1-5, with 7 bases fitting TRBD1. Trimming cost V 3 bases and J 4 bases; bases outside gene matches: 12. Germline V gene sequence: CDR1 SGHVS, CDR2 FQNEAQ. The CDR3 contains 17 residues. The CDR3 protein is CASSLTPGQRLNQPQHF. Written as DNA, the CDR3 is TGTGCCAGCAGCTTGACCCCGGGACAGAGACTTAATCAGCCCCAGCATTTT.

This rearrangement joins TRBV7-3 to TRBJ1-3, with D perhaps matching TRBD1 (6 bases). The germline V and J ends were trimmed by 6 bases and 2 bases, with 11 bases remaining between them. The CDR3 is 14 amino acids. The germline V gene has CDR1 SGHTA and CDR2 FQGTGA. Here the CDR3 DNA reads TGTGCCAGCAGAATAGGGGGGGCTGGAAACACCATATATTTT. This gives the protein CASRIGGAGNTIYF.

In this sample, this clonotype turned up a few times. This sequence joins TRBV20-1 and TRBJ2-3; no clear D. The germline gives CDR1 DFQATT, CDR2 SNEGSKA (reference sequence). The CDR3 has 12 residues. The V end lost 3 bases, the J end lost 0 bases, and 4 bases lay between the germline ends. Written as DNA, the CDR3 is TGCAGTGCTAGCGGGAGCACAGATACGCAGTATTTT. It encodes CSASGSTDTQYF.

This clonotype was seen a handful of times. The rearrangement links TRBV6-1 to TRBJ2-6, with D possibly being TRBD1 (6 bases). V dropped 4 bases and J dropped 2 bases, with 15 bases sitting between them. This CDR3 has 17 residues. The germline CDR1 and CDR2 sequences are MNHNS and SASEGT. CDR3 DNA sequence: TGTGCCAGCAGTGGCGGCAGTAGGGGGACTGGGGCCAACGTCCTGACTTTC. Translating gives CASSGGSRGTGANVLTF.

The chain combines TRBV7-8 with TRBJ2-5; D possibly corresponds to TRBD2 (7 bases). V lost 2 bases to trimming and J lost 4 bases, with 11 bases between them. CDR3 length: 14 residues. CDR1 is SGHVS, CDR2 FQNEAQ, per germline. The CDR3 reads CASSLTGRGETQYF. In DNA, the CDR3 is TGTGCCAGCAGCTTAACAGGGAGGGGAGAGACCCAGTACTTC.

The chain carries TRBV4-3 and TRBJ1-6; a possible D gene is TRBD1 (5 bases). Germline CDR1 is LGHNA and CDR2 is YSLEER. Trimming shortened V by 0 bases and J by 9 bases, and 12 bases separated the two germline ends. The CDR3 runs 15 residues. The DNA of the CDR3 is TGCGCCAGCAGCCAAGATGGGCAGGGTAGTTCACCCCTCCACTTT. Residues: CASSQDGQGSSPLHF.

A few counts support this clonotype. In nucleotides, the CDR3 is TGTGCCAGCAGCCCCCGGGGGGGGTACACTGAAGCTTTCTTT. It specifies CASSPRGGYTEAFF. The genes are TRBV27 and TRBJ1-1, with D possibly matching TRBD1 (5 bases). The CDR3 totals 14 residues. V shed 6 bases and J shed 3 bases, with 14 bases lying between them. Germline V gives CDR1 MNHEY, CDR2 SMNVEV (reference sequence).

The CDR3: CASRRQGSTGELFF. CDR3 coding DNA: TGTGCCAGTCGGCGACAGGGTTCCACCGGGGAGCTGTTTTTT. V and J are TRBV28 and TRBJ2-2; 7 bases fit TRBD1. Germline CDR1 reads MDHEN; CDR2 reads SYDVKM. The V and J ends lost 9 bases and 4 bases, in that order; junction bases with no gene match: 8. The CDR3 is 14 residues long.

The chain is built from TRBV5-6 and TRBJ2-5; the match to TRBD2 covers 8 bases. The V and J ends lost 4 bases and 5 bases, in that order; junction bases with no gene match: 10. CDR3 size: 15 residues. Germline V gives CDR1 SGHDT, CDR2 YYEEEE. CDR3 amino acids: CASSKGLAEGETQYF. In DNA form, the CDR3 reads TGTGCCAGCAGCAAAGGACTAGCCGAGGGGGAGACCCAGTACTTC.